The source of this T cell receptor beta chain is a study of multiple sclerosis patients with progressive multifocal leukoencephalopathy. This table comes from immunoSEQ multiplex PCR, and its TCRdb copy is limited to in-frame clones, with some not included. The sample shows some 30,000 clones, approximately 90% of them seen only once. Time point specified: before natalizumab initiation. V gave up 1 base and J gave up 11 bases, with 14 bases separating them. The germline gives CDR1 SGHTA, CDR2 FQGNSA. The CDR3 contains 13 residues. The sample taken for sequencing was PBMCs. This clonotype originated in a human donor with multiple sclerosis. This chain connects TRBV7-2 to TRBJ1-1; D is possibly TRBD1 (5 bases). This CDR3 reads CASSLGTSNGAFF. CDR3 DNA: TGTGCCAGCAGCTTAGGGACATCCAACGGGGCTTTCTTT.